These 19 T cell receptor beta chains came from one sample sequenced in a study of blood T cell repertoires in COVID-19. Here immunoSEQ multiplex PCR was the method, and the copy in TCRdb shows in-frame clones only, minus some. The top ten clones hold nearly 6.5% of a sample with roughly 250,000 clones, roughly nine tenths of them seen once. Specimen: PBMCs or T cells enriched from blood (not recorded which). All receptors come from a woman aged 30 to 39 with acute COVID-19.

In this sample, this clone turned up once. The J gene is TRBJ1-1, the V gene TRBV9; D is unresolved. The CDR3 is 13 residues long. V was trimmed by 4 bases and J by 2 bases, leaving 9 bases between them. In germline, CDR1 is SGDLS, CDR2 YYNGEE. The CDR3 nucleotides are TGTGCCAGCAGCCAAACAGATAACACTGAAGCTTTCTTT. Translation: CASSQTDNTEAFF.

V gene TRBV9 combines with J gene TRBJ2-2, with 7 bases lining up with TRBD2. The trim removed 3 bases at V and 0 bases at J, leaving 5 bases unmatched. This CDR3 is 16 amino acids long. Looked up from germline, CDR1 is SGDLS and CDR2 is YYNGEE. The CDR3 region is CASSALLATNTGELFF. The CDR3 DNA reads as TGTGCCAGCAGCGCCCTACTAGCGACGAACACCGGGGAGCTGTTTTTT.

The chain recombines TRBV6-5 with TRBJ2-7; the D gene is possibly TRBD2 (6 bases). Germline V gene lookup returns CDR1 MNHEY and CDR2 SVGAGI. The CDR3 sequence is 13 residues long. The V end lost 7 bases, the J end lost 2 bases, and 12 bases lay between the germline ends. Here the CDR3 DNA reads TGTGCCAGCACCCGCGGGGTTACCTACGAGCAGTACTTC. Amino acid sequence: CASTRGVTYEQYF.

V and J are TRBV3-1 (or the pseudogene TRBV3-2) and TRBJ2-7, with TRBD2 matching over 9 bases. V lost 1 base and J lost 2; bases outside the gene matches: 12. Germline V CDR1 and CDR2: LGHDT, YNNKEL (reference sequence). The CDR3 extends over 18 amino acids. CDR3 residues: CASSQAWDIAGAAYEQYF. The CDR3 nucleotides are TGTGCCAGCAGCCAAGCGTGGGATATAGCGGGGGCGGCCTACGAGCAGTACTTC.

The chain has TRBV19 and TRBJ1-5, with no clear D. CDR1 and CDR2 from the germline V gene are LNHDA and SQIVND (reference sequence). The germline V and J ends were trimmed by 5 bases and 2 bases, with 19 bases remaining between them. The CDR3 runs 17 residues. CDR3 coding DNA: TGTGCCAGTAGTTACGGGGTCCCAGGAAAGGGCAATCAGCCCCAGCATTTT. This gives the protein CASSYGVPGKGNQPQHF.

V usage is TRBV10-3 and J usage is TRBJ2-1; perhaps TRBD2 as D (5 bases). The CDR3 loop spans 17 amino acids. CDR1 and CDR2 (germline): ENHRY, SYGVKD. Deletions cut 0 bases from V and 4 bases from J, with 16 bases between. Written as DNA, the CDR3 is TGTGCCATCAGTGAGTCGTGGCAAGGAGGTCCGTACAATGAGCAGTTCTTC. This sequence encodes CAISESWQGGPYNEQFF.

The chain couples TRBV25-1 to TRBJ1-1, with D maybe TRBD1 (5 bases). Trimming took off 6 bases at V and 1 base at J, with 12 bases between the two ends. This CDR3 region has 14 residues. Germline-derived CDR1 and CDR2 are MGHDK and SYGVNS. The CDR3: CASRGVGGNTEAFF. In nucleotides, the CDR3 is TGTGCCAGCAGAGGGGTCGGGGGGAACACTGAAGCTTTCTTT.

The CDR3 DNA follows: TGTGCCAGCAGCTTAACCGGACTAGCGGACAATGAGCAGTTCTTC. It yields the protein CASSLTGLADNEQFF. This chain connects TRBV7-3 to TRBJ2-1; 10 bases map to TRBD2. The CDR3 has 15 amino acids. V lost 0 bases, J lost 5 bases, and 1 base stayed unmatched. From germline, CDR1 is SGHTA and CDR2 FQGTGA.

The rearrangement joins TRBV6-5 to TRBJ2-2; perhaps TRBD1 as D (7 bases). Between the trimmed V and J ends, which lost 5 bases and 5 bases, there was a span of 15 bases. The CDR3 loop spans 15 amino acids. Germline lookup yields CDR1 MNHEY and CDR2 SVGAGI. The CDR3 region has the DNA TGTGCCAGCAGTCAACCCCCAGGGGGGACCGGGGAGCTGTTTTTT. Protein product: CASSQPPGGTGELFF.

The chain recombines TRBV9 with TRBJ1-4, with a possible D match to TRBD1 (5 bases). The V and J ends lost 4 bases and 1 base respectively, with 11 bases between them. The CDR3 length is 15 residues. CDR1 is SGDLS, CDR2 YYNGEE, per germline. The CDR3 is CASSPGGGTNEKLFF. The DNA for the CDR3 is TGTGCCAGCAGCCCGGGGGGGGGAACTAATGAAAAACTGTTTTTT.

The rearrangement joins TRBV6-5 to TRBJ1-2, with unresolved D. Between the trimmed V and J ends, which lost 0 bases and 2 bases, there was a span of 10 bases. The germline gives CDR1 MNHEY, CDR2 SVGAGI. The CDR3 spans 15 residues. The CDR3 region is CASSYSIASNYGYTF. The CDR3, as DNA: TGTGCCAGCAGTTACTCGATTGCGAGCAACTATGGCTACACCTTC.

V usage is TRBV7-9 and J usage is TRBJ2-1; 9 bases fit TRBD2. The CDR3 contains 16 residues. Germline trimming cut 4 bases from V and 2 bases from J; bases unmatched to any gene: 6. Per germline, CDR1 SEHNR and CDR2 FQNEAQ (reference sequence). The CDR3 loop is CASSSYQREAYNEQFF. CDR3 DNA sequence: TGTGCCAGCAGCTCTTACCAGCGGGAGGCCTACAATGAGCAGTTCTTC.

The chain links TRBV28 to TRBJ2-3, with 8 bases aligning to TRBD1. V shed 5 bases and J 0 bases; nucleotides not matched to a gene: 7. Germline V CDR1 and CDR2: MDHEN, SYDVKM. This CDR3 is built from 16 residues. The CDR3 region has the DNA TGTGCCAGCAGTCCCTACAGGGGGTCGAGCACAGATACGCAGTATTTT. It specifies CASSPYRGSSTDTQYF.

This chain uses TRBV1 with TRBJ2-7; the table's D call, TRBD1, was not checked against the DNA. TRBV1 is a pseudogene. CDR3 length: 15 residues. CDR3 region: CTSKHRVTGSYEQYF. CDR3 DNA sequence: TGCACCAGCAAACACAGGGTTACCGGCTCCTACGAGCAGTACTTC.

The chain employs TRBV7-2 and TRBJ2-2; 12 bases are a match to TRBD2. The V gene end was trimmed by 2 bases and the J gene end by 3 bases; junction bases not matched to a gene: 7. This CDR3 contains 18 residues. Germline lookup yields CDR1 SGHTA and CDR2 FQGNSA. The CDR3 loop reads CASSLRGLAGGDTGELFF. CDR3 nucleotide sequence: TGTGCCAGCAGCTTACGCGGGCTAGCGGGAGGGGACACCGGGGAGCTGTTTTTT.

The V call is TRBV7-9, the J call TRBJ1-6; TRBD1 agrees at 8 bases. The germline gives CDR1 SEHNR, CDR2 FQNEAQ (reference sequence). The CDR3 loop spans 15 amino acids. Trimming took 5 bases from V and 9 from J; bases not matched to a gene: 9. The CDR3 protein is CASSPQGTGFSPLHF. The CDR3 DNA sequence: TGTGCCAGCAGCCCCCAGGGGACAGGCTTTTCACCCCTCCACTTT.

This clone was seen only once. V and J are TRBV7-9 and TRBJ2-7, with a possible D match to TRBD1 (6 bases). The CDR3 contains 15 residues. V was pared by 1 base and J by 3 bases, with 13 bases between. Germline assignment: CDR1 SEHNR and CDR2 FQNEAQ (reference sequence). This CDR3 reads CASSLGDTPRYEQYF. The DNA of the CDR3 is TGTGCCAGCAGCTTAGGGGACACCCCACGCTACGAGCAGTACTTC.

V gene TRBV27 combines with J gene TRBJ1-5; tentative D call: TRBD1 (5 bases). The V and J ends lost 4 bases and 7 bases respectively, with 20 bases between them. CDR3 length equals 16 residues. Germline values: CDR1 MNHEY, CDR2 SMNVEV (reference sequence). The CDR3 coding sequence is TGTGCCAGCAGTTCAGGAGTGGGGAGGGGTAGACAGCCCCAGCATTTT. This encodes CASSSGVGRGRQPQHF.

The V gene is TRBV12-3 or TRBV12-4, the J gene TRBJ2-7; 10 bases are a match to TRBD2. V dropped 5 bases and J dropped 7; count of bases not matched to a gene: 5. CDR3 size: 13 residues. This chain's CDR3 is CASSLRGLAEQYF. The CDR3 coding sequence is TGTGCCAGCAGTCTCCGGGGACTAGCGGAGCAGTACTTC.